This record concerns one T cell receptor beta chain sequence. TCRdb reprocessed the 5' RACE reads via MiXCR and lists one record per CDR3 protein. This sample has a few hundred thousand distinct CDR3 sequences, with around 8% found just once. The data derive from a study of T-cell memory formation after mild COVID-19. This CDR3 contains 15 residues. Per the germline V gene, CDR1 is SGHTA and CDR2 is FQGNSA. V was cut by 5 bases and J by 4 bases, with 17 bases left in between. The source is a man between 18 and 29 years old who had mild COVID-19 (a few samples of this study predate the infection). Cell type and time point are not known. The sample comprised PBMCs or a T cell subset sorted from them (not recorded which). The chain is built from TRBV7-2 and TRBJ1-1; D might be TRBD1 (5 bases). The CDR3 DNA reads TGTGCCAGCAGCCAAGGCGCCTTAAGGGGCACTGAAGCTTTCTTT. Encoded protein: CASSQGALRGTEAFF.